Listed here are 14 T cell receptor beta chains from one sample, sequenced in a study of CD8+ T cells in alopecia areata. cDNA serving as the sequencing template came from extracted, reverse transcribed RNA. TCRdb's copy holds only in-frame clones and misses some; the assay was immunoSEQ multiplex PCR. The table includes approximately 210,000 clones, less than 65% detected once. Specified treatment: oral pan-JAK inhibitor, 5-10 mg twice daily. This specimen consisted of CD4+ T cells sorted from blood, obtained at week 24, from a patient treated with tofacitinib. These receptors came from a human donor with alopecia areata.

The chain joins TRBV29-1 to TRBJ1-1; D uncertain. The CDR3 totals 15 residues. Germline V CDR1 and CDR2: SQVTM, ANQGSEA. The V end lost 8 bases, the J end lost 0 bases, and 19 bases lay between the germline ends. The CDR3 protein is CSTGGVAIMNTEAFF. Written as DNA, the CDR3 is TGCAGCACCGGAGGCGTCGCTATCATGAACACTGAAGCTTTCTTT.

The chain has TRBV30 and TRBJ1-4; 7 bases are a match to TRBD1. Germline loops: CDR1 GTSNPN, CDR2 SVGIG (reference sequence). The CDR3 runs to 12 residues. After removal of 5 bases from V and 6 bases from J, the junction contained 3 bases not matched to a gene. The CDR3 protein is CAWAGTDEKLFF. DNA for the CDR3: TGTGCCTGGGCCGGGACAGATGAAAAACTGTTTTTT.

For the CDR3, the DNA is TGTGCCAGCAGTGAAGAAGCCCAGTCGGGAGCTTTCTTT. It encodes CASSEEAQSGAFF. The chain recombines TRBV6-1 with TRBJ1-1; no clear D gene. CDR3 length: 13 residues. V was cut by 1 base and J by 10 bases, with 13 bases left in between. Germline V lookup: CDR1 MNHNS, CDR2 SASEGT.

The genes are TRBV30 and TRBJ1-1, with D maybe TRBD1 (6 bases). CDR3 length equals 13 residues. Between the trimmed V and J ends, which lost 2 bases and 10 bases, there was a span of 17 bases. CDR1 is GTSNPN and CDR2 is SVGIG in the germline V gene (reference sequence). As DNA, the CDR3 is TGTGCCTGGAGTCTCGAGGGGGGCGCGCCAGCTTTCTTT. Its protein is CAWSLEGGAPAFF.

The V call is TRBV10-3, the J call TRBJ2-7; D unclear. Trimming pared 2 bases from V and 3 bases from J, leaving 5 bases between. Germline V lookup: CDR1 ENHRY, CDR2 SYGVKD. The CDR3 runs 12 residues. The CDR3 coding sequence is TGTGCCATCAGTGAGCCCGACTACGAGCAGTACTTC. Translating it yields CAISEPDYEQYF.

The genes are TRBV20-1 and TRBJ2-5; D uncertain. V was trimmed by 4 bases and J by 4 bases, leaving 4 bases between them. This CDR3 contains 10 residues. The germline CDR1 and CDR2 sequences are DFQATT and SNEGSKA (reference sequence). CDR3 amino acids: CSAKSETQYF. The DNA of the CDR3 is TGCAGTGCTAAGTCAGAGACCCAGTACTTC.

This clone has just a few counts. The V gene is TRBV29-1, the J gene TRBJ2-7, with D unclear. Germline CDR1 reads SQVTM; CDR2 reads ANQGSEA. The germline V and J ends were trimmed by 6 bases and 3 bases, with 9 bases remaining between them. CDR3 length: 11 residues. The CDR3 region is CSVIENYEQYF. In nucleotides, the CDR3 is TGCAGCGTAATAGAAAACTACGAGCAGTACTTC.

CDR3 loop: CASSWPGQGAPSGANVLTF. CDR3 bases: TGCGCCAGCAGCTGGCCGGGACAGGGGGCTCCCTCTGGGGCCAACGTCCTGACTTTC. J is TRBJ2-6 and V is TRBV5-1; 12 nucleotides match TRBD1. The V gene end was trimmed by 3 bases and the J gene end by 0 bases; junction bases not matched to a gene: 7. Germline CDR1 reads SGHRS; CDR2 reads YFSETQ. The CDR3 is 19 residues long. The complete variable domain, with remaining parts taken from reference TRBV5-1 and TRBJ2-6, reads KAGVTQTPRYLIKTRGQQVTLSCSPISGHRSVSWYQQTPGQGLQFLFEYFSETQRNKGNFPGRFSGRQFSNSRSEMNVSTLELGDSALYLCASSWPGQGAPSGANVLTFGAGSRLTVL.

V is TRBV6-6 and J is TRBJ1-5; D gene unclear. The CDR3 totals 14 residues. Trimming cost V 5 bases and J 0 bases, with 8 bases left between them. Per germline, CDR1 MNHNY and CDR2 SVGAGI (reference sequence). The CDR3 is CASSPVYSNQPQHF. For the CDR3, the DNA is TGTGCCAGCAGTCCCGTTTATAGCAATCAGCCCCAGCATTTT.

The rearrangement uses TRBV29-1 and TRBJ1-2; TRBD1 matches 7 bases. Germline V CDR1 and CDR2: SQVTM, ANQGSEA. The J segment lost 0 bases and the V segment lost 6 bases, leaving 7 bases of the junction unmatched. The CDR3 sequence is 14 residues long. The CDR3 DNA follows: TGCAGCGTCCCCGCCACAGGGGCTAACTATGGCTACACCTTC. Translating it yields CSVPATGANYGYTF.

The CDR3 DNA follows: TGCGCCAGCAGGCAACCAGGGGGCGTGGAGACCCAGTACTTC. Translated, it gives CASRQPGGVETQYF. The J gene is TRBJ2-5, the V gene TRBV5-1, with TRBD1 matching over 8 bases. Germline V CDR1 and CDR2: SGHRS, YFSETQ. The CDR3 runs to 14 residues. After removal of 5 bases from V and 5 bases from J, the junction contained 8 bases not matched to a gene.

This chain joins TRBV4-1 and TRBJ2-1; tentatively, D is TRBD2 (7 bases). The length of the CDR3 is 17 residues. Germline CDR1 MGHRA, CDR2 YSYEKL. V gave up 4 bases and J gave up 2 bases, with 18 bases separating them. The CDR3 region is CASSLLYRGAAYNEQFF. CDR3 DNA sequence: TGCGCCAGCAGCCTGTTATATCGGGGGGCGGCCTACAATGAGCAGTTCTTC.

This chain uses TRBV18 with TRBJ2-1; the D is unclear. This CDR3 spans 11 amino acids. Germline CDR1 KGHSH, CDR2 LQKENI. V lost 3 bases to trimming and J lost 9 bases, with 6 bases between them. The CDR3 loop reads CASSPNSEQFF. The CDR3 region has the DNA TGTGCCAGCTCACCCAATTCTGAGCAGTTCTTC.

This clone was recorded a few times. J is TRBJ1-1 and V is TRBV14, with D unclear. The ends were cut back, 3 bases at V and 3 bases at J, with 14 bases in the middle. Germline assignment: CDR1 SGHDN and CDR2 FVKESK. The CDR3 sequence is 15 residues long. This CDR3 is CASSQIGMQDTEAFF. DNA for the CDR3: TGTGCCAGCAGCCAGATAGGGATGCAAGACACTGAAGCTTTCTTT. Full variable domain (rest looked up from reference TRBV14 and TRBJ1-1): EAGVTQFPSHSVIEKGQTVTLRCDPISGHDNLYWYRRVMGKEIKFLLHFVKESKQDESGMPNNRFLAERTGGTYSTLKVQPAELEDSGVYFCASSQIGMQDTEAFFGQGTRLTVV.